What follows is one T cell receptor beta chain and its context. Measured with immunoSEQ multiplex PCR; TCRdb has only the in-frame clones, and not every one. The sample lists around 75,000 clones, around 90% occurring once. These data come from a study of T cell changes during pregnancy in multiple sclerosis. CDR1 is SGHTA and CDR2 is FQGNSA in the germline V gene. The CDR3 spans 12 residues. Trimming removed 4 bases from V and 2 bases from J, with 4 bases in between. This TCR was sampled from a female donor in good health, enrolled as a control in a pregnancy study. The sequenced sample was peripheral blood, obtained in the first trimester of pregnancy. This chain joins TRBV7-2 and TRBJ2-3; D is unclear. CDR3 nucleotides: TGTGCCAGCAGCTCTTTCACAGATACGCAGTATTTT. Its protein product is CASSSFTDTQYF.